This T cell receptor (beta chain) was recorded in a study of blood T cell repertoires in COVID-19. Study-wide background: Sites in the United States, Italy and Spain provided acute and convalescent COVID-19 samples. T cells, B-cell-depleted T cells, or PBMCs supplied cDNA or gDNA.

The authors' processing: Using reference gene primer amplification, nucleated cell counts were estimated. The assay was immunoSEQ multiplex PCR, and TCRdb's table has in-frame clones only and misses some. That table furnishes V, J and clone size, whereas the DNA furnished D and trimming. The repertoire holds more than 200,000 clones, with roughly 82% as singletons. CDR1 is SGHDT and CDR2 is YYEEEE in the germline V gene. V lost 3 bases to trimming and J lost 5 bases; unmatched junction nucleotides: 12. CDR3 length: 16 amino acids. The sequence came from a woman in her forties who had recovered from COVID-19. The chain links TRBV5-6 to TRBJ2-5, with 8 bases identical to TRBD2. Sample: peripheral blood. The CDR3 coding sequence is TGTGCCAGCAGCTGGGGAATAGCGGGGATGGGGGAGACCCAGTACTTC. It is translated as CASSWGIAGMGETQYF.